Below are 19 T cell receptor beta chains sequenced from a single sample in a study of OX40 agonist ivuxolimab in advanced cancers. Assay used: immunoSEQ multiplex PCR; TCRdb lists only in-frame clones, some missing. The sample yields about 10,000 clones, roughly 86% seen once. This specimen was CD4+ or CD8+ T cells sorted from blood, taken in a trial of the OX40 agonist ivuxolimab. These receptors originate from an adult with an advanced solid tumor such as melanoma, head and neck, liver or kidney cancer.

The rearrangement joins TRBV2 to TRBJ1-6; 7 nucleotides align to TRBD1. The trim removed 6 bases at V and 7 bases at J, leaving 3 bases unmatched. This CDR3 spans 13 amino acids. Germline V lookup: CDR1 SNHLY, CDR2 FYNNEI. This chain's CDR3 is CASSDRVNSPLHF. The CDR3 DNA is TGTGCCAGCAGCGACAGGGTAAATTCACCCCTCCACTTT.

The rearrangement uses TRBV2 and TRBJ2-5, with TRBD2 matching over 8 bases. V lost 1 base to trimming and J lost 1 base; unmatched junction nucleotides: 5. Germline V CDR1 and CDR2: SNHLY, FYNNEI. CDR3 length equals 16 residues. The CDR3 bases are TGTGCCAGCAGTGAAGGGACTAGCTCCCTCCAAGAGACCCAGTACTTC. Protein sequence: CASSEGTSSLQETQYF.

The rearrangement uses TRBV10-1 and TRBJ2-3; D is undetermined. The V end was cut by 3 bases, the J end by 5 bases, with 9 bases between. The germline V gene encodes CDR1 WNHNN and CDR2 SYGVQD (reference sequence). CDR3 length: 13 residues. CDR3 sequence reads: CASSEQPRDTQYF. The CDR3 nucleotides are TGCGCCAGCAGTGAACAGCCCCGAGATACGCAGTATTTT.

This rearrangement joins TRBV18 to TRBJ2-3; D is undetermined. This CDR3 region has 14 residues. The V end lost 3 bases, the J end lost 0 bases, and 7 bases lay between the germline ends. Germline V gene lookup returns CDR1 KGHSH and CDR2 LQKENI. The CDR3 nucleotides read TGTGCCAGCTCACCGGAGTTAAGCACAGATACGCAGTATTTT. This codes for CASSPELSTDTQYF.

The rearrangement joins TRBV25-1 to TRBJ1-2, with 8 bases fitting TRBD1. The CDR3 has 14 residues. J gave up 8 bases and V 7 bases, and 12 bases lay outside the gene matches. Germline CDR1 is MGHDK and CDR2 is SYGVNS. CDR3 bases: TGTGCCAGCACTCCGACAGGGGACCTATGGGGCTACACCTTC. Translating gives CASTPTGDLWGYTF.

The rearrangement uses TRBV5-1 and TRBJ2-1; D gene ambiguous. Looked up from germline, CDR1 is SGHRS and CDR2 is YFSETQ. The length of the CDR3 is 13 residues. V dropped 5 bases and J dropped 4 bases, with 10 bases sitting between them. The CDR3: CASSLMSYNEQFF. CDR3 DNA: TGCGCCAGCAGTCTGATGTCGTACAATGAGCAGTTCTTC.

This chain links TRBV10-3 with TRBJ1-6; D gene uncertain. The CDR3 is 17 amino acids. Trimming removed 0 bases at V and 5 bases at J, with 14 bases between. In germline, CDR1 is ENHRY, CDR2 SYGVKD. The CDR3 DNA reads TGTGCCATCAGTGAGTCGGGCAGAGCTTCCGATAATTCACCCCTCCACTTT. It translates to CAISESGRASDNSPLHF.

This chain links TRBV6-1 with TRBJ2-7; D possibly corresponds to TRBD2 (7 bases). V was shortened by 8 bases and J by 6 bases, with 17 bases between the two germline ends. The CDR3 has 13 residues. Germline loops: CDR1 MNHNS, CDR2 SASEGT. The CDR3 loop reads CASWFGGAGEQYF. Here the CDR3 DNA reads TGTGCCAGCTGGTTTGGGGGGGCGGGCGAGCAGTACTTC.

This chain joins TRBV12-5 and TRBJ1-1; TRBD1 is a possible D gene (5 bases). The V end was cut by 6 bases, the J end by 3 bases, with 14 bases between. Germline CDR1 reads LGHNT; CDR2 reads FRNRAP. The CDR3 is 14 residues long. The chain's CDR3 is CASGIDSVHTEAFF. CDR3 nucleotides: TGTGCTAGTGGGATTGACAGTGTTCACACTGAAGCTTTCTTT.

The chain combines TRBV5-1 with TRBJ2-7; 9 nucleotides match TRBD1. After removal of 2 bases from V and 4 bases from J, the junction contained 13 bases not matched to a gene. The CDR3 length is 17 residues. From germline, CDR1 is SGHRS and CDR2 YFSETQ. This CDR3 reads CASSFIRSGQGRYEQYF. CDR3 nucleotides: TGCGCCAGCAGCTTCATACGGTCGGGACAGGGACGATACGAGCAGTACTTC.

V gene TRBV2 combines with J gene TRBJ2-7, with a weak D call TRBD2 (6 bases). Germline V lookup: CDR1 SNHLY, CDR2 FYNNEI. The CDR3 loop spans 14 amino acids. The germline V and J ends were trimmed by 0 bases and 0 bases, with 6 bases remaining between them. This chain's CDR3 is CASSEASGSYEQYF. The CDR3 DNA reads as TGTGCCAGCAGTGAAGCTAGCGGCTCCTACGAGCAGTACTTC.

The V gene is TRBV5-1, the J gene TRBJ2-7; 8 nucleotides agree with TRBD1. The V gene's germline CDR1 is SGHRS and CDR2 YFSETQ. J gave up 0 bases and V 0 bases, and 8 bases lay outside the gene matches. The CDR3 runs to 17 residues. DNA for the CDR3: TGCGCCAGCAGCTTGGGACAGGGGCCTTTAAGCTCCTACGAGCAGTACTTC. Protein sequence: CASSLGQGPLSSYEQYF.

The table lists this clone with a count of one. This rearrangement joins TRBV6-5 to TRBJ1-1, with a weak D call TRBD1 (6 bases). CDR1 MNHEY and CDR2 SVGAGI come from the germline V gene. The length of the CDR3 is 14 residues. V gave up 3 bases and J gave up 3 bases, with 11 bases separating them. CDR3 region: CASSYRGAHTEAFF. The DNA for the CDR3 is TGTGCCAGCAGTTATCGGGGGGCCCACACTGAAGCTTTCTTT.

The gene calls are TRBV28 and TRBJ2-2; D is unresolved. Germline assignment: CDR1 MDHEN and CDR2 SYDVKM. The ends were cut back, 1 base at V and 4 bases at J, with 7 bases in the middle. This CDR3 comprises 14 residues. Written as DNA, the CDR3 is TGTGCCAGCAGTTTATCCCGCCCCACCGGGGAGCTGTTTTTT. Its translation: CASSLSRPTGELFF.

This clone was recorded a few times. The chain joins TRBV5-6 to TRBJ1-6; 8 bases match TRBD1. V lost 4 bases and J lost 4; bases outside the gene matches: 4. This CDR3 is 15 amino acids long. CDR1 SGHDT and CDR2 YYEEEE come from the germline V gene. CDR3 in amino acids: CASSADRAYNSPLHF. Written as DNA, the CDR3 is TGTGCCAGCAGCGCGGACAGGGCTTATAATTCACCCCTCCACTTT.

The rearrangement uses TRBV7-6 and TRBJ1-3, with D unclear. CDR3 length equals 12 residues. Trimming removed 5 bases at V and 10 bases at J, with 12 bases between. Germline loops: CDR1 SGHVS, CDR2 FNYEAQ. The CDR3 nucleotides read TGTGCCAGCAGCCCGACGGCTCCGACCATATATTTT. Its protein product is CASSPTAPTIYF. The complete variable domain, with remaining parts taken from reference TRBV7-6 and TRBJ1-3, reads GAGVSQSPRYKVTKRGQDVALRCDPISGHVSLYWYRQALGQGPEFLTYFNYEAQQDKSGLPNDRFSAERPEGSISTLTIQRTEQRDSAMYRCASSPTAPTIYFGEGSWLTVV.

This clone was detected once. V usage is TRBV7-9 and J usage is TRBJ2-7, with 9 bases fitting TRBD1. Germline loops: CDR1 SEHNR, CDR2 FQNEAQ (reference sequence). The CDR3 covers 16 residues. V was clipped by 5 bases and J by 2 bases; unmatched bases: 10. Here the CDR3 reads CASSDKSGQGTYEQYF. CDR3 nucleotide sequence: TGTGCCAGCAGCGACAAATCGGGACAGGGCACCTACGAGCAGTACTTC. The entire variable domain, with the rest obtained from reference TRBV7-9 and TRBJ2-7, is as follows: DTGVSQNPRHKITKRGQNVTFRCDPISEHNRLYWYRQTLGQGPEFLTYFQNEAQLEKSRLLSDRFSAERPKGSFSTLEIQRTEQGDSAMYLCASSDKSGQGTYEQYFGPGTRLTVT.

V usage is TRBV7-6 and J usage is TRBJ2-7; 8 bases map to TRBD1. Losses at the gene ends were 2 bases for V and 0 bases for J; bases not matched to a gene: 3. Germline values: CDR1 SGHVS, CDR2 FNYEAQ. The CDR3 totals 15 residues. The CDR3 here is CASSLPGTGSYEQYF. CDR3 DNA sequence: TGTGCCAGCAGCTTACCCGGGACAGGCTCCTACGAGCAGTACTTC.

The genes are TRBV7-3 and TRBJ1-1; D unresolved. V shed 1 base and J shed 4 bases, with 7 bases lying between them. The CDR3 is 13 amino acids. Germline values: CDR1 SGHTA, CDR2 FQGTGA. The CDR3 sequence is CASSLSPSTEAFF. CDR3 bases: TGTGCCAGCAGCTTAAGCCCTAGCACTGAAGCTTTCTTT.